The 9 T cell receptor beta chains in this list originate from one sample, sequenced in a study of shared T cell receptors in the human thymus. The data were produced by immunoSEQ multiplex PCR, yet TCRdb's version contains in-frame clones alone and is incomplete. The table shows roughly 710,000 clones, with 80% to 90% occurring only once. In addition, the sample was reused for a study of human thymus T cells.

Input material: thymocytes. The receptor source for this set is a girl under two years old with a congenital heart defect.

The chain has TRBV7-2 and TRBJ2-2; 8 nucleotides agree with TRBD1. Germline CDR1 and CDR2: SGHTA and FQGNSA. The CDR3 runs to 16 residues. The ends lost 5 bases at V and 6 bases at J; junction bases unmatched: 11. CDR3 nucleotide sequence: TGTGCCAGCAGCCCGGGACAGGAGTCCCTTTCCGGGGAGCTGTTTTTT. Translated, it gives CASSPGQESLSGELFF. Drawing the rest from reference TRBV7-2 and TRBJ2-2, the complete variable domain is GAGVSQSPSNKVTEKGKDVELRCDPISGHTALYWYRQSLGQGLEFLIYFQGNSAPDKSGLPSDRFSAERTGGSVSTLTIQRTQQEDSAVYLCASSPGQESLSGELFFGEGSRLTVL.

This clone came up a few times. V is TRBV15 and J is TRBJ2-3; maybe TRBD2 (6 bases). The CDR3 extends over 16 amino acids. CDR1 LNHNV and CDR2 YYDKDF come from the germline V gene (reference sequence). Trimming removed 0 bases at V and 4 bases at J, with 14 bases between. DNA for the CDR3: TGTGCCACCAGCAGAGATTGGAGGGGTAGCGCAGATACGCAGTATTTT. The encoded protein is CATSRDWRGSADTQYF. The whole variable domain, remainder taken from reference TRBV15 and TRBJ2-3, is DAMVIQNPRYQVTQFGKPVTLSCSQTLNHNVMYWYQQKSSQAPKLLFHYYDKDFNNEADTPDNFQSRRPNTSFCFLDIRSPGLGDTAMYLCATSRDWRGSADTQYFGPGTRLTVL.

The chain couples TRBV6-5 to TRBJ2-1; TRBD1 might be the D (5 bases). The CDR3 is 14 amino acids. The germline V gene encodes CDR1 MNHEY and CDR2 SVGAGI. Trimming cost V 5 bases and J 4 bases, with 12 bases left between them. CDR3 in DNA: TGTGCCAGCAGTACAGGACCGAGGTACAATGAGCAGTTCTTC. Translated: CASSTGPRYNEQFF.

The rearrangement joins TRBV5-1 to TRBJ1-2, with a weak D call TRBD1 (6 bases). This CDR3 is 12 amino acids long. CDR1 is SGHRS, CDR2 YFSETQ, per germline. Deletions cut 2 bases from V and 6 bases from J, with 8 bases between. The CDR3 spells CASSFTGNGYTF. The CDR3 region has the DNA TGCGCCAGCAGCTTCACAGGGAATGGCTACACCTTC.

This clone occurred a few times. The rearrangement joins TRBV7-2 to TRBJ1-6, with D possibly TRBD1 on 5 matching bases. The CDR3 has 17 residues. Germline V gene data show CDR1 as SGHTA and CDR2 as FQGNSA. With 3 bases removed from V and 7 bases from J, the gap between germline ends came to 19 bases. The CDR3 sequence: CASSLGLGPPPNSPLHF. The CDR3 DNA is TGTGCCAGCAGCTTGGGTCTGGGGCCGCCGCCAAATTCACCCCTCCACTTT.

This chain links TRBV6-5 with TRBJ1-2; TRBD1 aligns across 8 bases. The J segment lost 8 bases and the V segment lost 4 bases, leaving 9 bases of the junction unmatched. The germline V gene encodes CDR1 MNHEY and CDR2 SVGAGI. The CDR3 extends over 14 amino acids. The CDR3 DNA follows: TGTGCCAGCAGTTCAATTTACAGGGGGAAAGGCTACACCTTC. It codes for CASSSIYRGKGYTF.

V gene TRBV9 combines with J gene TRBJ2-1; perhaps TRBD2 as D (5 bases). The CDR3 is 15 residues long. V was clipped by 4 bases and J by 4 bases, with 15 bases between them. Germline assignment: CDR1 SGDLS and CDR2 YYNGEE. CDR3 protein: CASSPRAEYYNEQFF. CDR3 DNA: TGTGCCAGCAGCCCGAGGGCGGAATATTACAATGAGCAGTTCTTC.

The V and J genes are TRBV6-1 and TRBJ1-2, with D possibly TRBD1 on 5 matching bases. Germline V CDR1 and CDR2: MNHNS, SASEGT. The CDR3 has 17 amino acids. Trimming stripped 2 bases from V and 3 bases from J, with 19 bases between. This chain's CDR3 is CASSEREPAGNYYGYTF. The CDR3 DNA is TGTGCCAGCAGTGAAAGGGAACCGGCAGGGAACTACTATGGCTACACCTTC.

The rearrangement joins TRBV30 to TRBJ1-2, with D possibly matching TRBD1 (5 bases). The CDR3 has 16 residues. CDR1 and CDR2 from the germline V gene are GTSNPN and SVGIG (reference sequence). Trimming left V 3 bases short and J 4 bases short, with 21 bases between. CDR3 sequence: CAWREDGASGSYGYTF. In nucleotides, the CDR3 is TGTGCCTGGAGAGAAGACGGGGCGAGCGGGAGCTATGGCTACACCTTC. Based on the CDR3 plus reference TRBV30 and TRBJ1-2, the full variable domain is SQTIHQWPATLVQPVGSPLSLECTVEGTSNPNLYWYRQAAGRGLQLLFYSVGIGQISSEVPQNLSASRPQDRQFILSSKKLLLSDSGFYLCAWREDGASGSYGYTFGSGTRLTVV.